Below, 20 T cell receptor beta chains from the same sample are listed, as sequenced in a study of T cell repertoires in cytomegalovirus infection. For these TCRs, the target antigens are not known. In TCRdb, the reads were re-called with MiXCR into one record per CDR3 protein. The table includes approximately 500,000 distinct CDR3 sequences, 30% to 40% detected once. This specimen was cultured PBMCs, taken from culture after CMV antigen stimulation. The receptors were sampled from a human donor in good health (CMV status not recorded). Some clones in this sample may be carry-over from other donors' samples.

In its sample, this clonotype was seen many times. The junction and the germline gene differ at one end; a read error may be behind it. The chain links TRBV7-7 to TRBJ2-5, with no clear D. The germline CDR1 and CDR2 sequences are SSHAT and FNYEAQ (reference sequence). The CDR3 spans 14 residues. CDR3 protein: CASSPSSSQETQYF. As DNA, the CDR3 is TGTGCTAGCAGTCCTTCCTCCAGCCAAGAGACCCAGTACTTC. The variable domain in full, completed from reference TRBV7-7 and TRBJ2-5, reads GAGVSQSPRYKVTKRGQDVTLRCDPISSHATLYWYQQALGQGPEFLTYFNYEAQPDKSGLPSDRFSAERPEGSISTLTIQRTEQRDSAMYRCASSPSSSQETQYFGPGTRLLVL.

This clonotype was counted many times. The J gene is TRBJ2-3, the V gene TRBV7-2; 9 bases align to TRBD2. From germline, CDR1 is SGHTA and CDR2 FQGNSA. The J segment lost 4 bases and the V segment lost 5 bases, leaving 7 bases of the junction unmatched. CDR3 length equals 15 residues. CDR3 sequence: CASSPGGTSPDTQYF. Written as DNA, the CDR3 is TGTGCCAGCAGCCCAGGGGGGACTAGCCCAGATACGCAGTATTTT.

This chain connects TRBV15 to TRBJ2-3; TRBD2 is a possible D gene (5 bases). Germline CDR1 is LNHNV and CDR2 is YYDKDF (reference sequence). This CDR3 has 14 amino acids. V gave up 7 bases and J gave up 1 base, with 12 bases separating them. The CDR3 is CATTDPAGTDTQYF. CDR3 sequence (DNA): TGTGCCACCACCGACCCAGCGGGCACAGATACGCAGTATTTT.

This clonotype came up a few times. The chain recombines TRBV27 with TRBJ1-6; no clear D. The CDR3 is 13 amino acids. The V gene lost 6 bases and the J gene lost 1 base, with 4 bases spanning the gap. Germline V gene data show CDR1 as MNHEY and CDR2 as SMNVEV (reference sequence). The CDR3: CASRVSYNSPLHF. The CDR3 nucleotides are TGTGCCAGCAGGGTATCCTATAATTCACCCCTCCACTTT.

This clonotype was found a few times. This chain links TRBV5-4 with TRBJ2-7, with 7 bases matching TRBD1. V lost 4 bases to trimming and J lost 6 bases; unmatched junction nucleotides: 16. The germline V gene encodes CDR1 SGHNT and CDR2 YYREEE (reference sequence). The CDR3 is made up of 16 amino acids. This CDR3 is CASSRTPPRQGAEQYV. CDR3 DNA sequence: TGTGCCAGCAGCCGCACACCCCCCCGACAGGGCGCCGAGCAGTACGTC.

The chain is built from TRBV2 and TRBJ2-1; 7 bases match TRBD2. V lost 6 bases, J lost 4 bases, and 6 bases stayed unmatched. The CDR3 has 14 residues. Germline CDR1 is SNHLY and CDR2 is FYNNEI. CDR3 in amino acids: CASRTTSVYNEQFF. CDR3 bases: TGTGCCAGCAGAACCACTAGCGTTTACAATGAGCAGTTCTTC.

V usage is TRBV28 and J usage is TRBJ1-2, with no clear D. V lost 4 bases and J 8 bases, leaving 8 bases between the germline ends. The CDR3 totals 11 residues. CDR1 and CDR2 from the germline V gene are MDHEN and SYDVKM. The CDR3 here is CASSSARGYTF. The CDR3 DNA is TGTGCCAGCAGTTCTGCAAGGGGCTACACCTTC.

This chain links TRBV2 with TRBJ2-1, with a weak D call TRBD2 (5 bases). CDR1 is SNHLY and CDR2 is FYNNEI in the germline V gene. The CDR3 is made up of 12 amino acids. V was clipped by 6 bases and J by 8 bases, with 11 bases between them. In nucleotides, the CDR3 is TGTGCCAGCAGAACGACTACGGATGAGCAGTTCTTC. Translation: CASRTTTDEQFF.

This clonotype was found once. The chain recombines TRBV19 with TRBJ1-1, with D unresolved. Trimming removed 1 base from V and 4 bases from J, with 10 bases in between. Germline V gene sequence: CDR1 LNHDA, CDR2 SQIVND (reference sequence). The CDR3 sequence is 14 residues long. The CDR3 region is CASSIGAWGTEAFF. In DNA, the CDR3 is TGTGCCAGTAGTATAGGGGCCTGGGGCACTGAAGCTTTCTTT.

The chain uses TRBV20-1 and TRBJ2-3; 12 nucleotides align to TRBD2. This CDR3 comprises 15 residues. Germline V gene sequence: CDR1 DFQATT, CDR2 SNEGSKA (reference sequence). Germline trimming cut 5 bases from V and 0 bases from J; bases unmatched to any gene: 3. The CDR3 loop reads CSAPLAGGSTDTQYF. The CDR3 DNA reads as TGCAGTGCTCCCCTAGCGGGAGGGAGCACAGATACGCAGTATTTT.

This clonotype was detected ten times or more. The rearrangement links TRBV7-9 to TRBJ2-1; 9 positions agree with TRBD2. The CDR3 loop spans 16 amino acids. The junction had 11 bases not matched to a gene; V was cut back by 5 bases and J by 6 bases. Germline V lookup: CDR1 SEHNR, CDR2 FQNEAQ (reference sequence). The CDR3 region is CASSLLGAGGSNEQFF. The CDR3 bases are TGTGCCAGCAGCCTCCTGGGGGCGGGAGGGTCCAATGAGCAGTTCTTC. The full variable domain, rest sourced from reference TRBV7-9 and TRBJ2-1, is DTGVSQNPRHKITKRGQNVTFRCDPISEHNRLYWYRQTLGQGPEFLTYFQNEAQLEKSRLLSDRFSAERPKGSFSTLEIQRTEQGDSAMYLCASSLLGAGGSNEQFFGPGTRLTVL.

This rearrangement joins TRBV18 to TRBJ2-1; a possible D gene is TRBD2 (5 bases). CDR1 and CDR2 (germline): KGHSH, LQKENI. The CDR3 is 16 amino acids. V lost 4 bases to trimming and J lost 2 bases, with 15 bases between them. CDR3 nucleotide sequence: TGTGCCAGCTCACAAAAGCGGCCCGGGGCCTACAATGAGCAGTTCTTC. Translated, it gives CASSQKRPGAYNEQFF.

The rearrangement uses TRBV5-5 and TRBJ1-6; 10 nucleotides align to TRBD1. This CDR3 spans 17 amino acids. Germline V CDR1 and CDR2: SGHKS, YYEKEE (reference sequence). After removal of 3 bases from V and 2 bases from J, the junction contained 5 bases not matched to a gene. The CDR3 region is CASSSWTGGTYNSPLHF. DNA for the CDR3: TGTGCCAGCAGCTCTTGGACAGGGGGAACCTATAATTCACCCCTCCACTTT.

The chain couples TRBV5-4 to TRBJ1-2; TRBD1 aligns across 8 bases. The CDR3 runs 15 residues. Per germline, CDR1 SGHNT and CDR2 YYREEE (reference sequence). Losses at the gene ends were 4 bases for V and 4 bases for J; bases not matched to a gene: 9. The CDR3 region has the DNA TGTGCCAGCAGCGCCGGACAGGGCGATCTCTATGGCTACACCTTC. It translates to CASSAGQGDLYGYTF.

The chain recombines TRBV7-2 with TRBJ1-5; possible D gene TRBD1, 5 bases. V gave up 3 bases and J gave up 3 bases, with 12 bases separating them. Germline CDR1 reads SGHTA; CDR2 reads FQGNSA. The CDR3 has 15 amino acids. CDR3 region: CASSFQGGTNQPQHF. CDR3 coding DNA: TGTGCCAGCAGCTTTCAGGGTGGGACCAATCAGCCCCAGCATTTT.

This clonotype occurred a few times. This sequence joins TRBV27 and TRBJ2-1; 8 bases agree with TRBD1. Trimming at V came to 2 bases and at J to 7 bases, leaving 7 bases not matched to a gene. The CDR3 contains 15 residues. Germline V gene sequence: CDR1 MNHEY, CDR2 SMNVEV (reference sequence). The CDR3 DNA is TGTGCCAGCAGTTTAATTAGTACAGGGGGAAATGAGCAGTTCTTC. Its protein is CASSLISTGGNEQFF.

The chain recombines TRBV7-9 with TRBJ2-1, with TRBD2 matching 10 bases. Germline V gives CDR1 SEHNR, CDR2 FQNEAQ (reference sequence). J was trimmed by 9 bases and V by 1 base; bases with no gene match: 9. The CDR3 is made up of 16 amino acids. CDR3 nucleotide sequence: TGTGCCAGCAGCTTAGTCCCAGCGGGAGGGCCGGGTGAGCAGTTCTTC. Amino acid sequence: CASSLVPAGGPGEQFF.

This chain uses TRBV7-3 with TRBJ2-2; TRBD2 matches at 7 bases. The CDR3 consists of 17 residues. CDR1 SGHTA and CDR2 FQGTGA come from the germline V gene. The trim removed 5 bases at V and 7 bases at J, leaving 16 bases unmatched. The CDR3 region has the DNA TGTGCCAGCAGCCCACAGCCTAGCGGAGTGGTGGGCGGGGAGCTGTTTTTT. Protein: CASSPQPSGVVGGELFF.

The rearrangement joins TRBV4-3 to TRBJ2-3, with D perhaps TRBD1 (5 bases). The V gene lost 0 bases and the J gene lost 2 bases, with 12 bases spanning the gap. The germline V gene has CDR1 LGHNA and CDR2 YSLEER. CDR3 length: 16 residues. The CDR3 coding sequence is TGCGCCAGCAGCCAAGATTACAGGACGGACACAGATACGCAGTATTTT. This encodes CASSQDYRTDTDTQYF.

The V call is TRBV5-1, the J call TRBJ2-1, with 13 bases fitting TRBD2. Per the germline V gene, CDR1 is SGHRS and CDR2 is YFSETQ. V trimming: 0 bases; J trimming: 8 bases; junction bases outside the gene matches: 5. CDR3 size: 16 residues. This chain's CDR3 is CASSLGRTSGSDEQFF. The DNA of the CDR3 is TGCGCCAGCAGCTTGGGCCGGACTAGCGGGAGTGATGAGCAGTTCTTC.